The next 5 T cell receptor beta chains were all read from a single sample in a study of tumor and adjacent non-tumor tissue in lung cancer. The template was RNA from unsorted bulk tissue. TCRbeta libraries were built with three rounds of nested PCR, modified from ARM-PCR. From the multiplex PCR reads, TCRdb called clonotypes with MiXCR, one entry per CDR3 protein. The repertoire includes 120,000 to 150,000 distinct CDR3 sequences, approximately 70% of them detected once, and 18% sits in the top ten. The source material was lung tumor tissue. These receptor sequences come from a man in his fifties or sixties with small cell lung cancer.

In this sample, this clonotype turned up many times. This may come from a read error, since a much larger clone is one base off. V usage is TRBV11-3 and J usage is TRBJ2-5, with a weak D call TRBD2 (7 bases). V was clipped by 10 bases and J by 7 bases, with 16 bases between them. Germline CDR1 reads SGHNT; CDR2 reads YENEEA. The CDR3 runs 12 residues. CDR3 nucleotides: TGTGCCAACCCTGGGGAGGGGGGGACCCAGTACTTC. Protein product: CANPGEGGTQYF.

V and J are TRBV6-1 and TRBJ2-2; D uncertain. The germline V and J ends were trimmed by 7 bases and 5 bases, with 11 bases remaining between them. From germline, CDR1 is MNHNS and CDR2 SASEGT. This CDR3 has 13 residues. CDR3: CASNDHKTGELFF. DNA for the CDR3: TGTGCCAGCAATGACCACAAGACCGGGGAGCTGTTTTTT.

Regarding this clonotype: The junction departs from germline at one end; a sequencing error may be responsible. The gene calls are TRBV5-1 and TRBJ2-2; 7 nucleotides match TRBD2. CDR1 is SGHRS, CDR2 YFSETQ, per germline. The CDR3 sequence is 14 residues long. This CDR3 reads CASSLESTSGELFF. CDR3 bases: TGCGCCAGCAGCTTGGAAAGTACCAGCGGGGAGCTGTTTTTC.

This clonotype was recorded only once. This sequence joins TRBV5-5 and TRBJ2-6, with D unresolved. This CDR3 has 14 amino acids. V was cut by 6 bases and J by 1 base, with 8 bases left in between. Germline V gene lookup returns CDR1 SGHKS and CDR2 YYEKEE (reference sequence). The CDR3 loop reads CASTLLSGANVLTF. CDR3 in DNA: TGTGCCAGCACCCTTTTGTCTGGGGCCAACGTCCTGACTTTC.

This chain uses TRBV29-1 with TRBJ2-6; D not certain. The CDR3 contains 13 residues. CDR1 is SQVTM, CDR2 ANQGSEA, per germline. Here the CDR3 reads CRVLRSGANVLTF. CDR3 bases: TGCAGGGTTTTAAGGTCTGGGGCCAACGTCCTGACTTTC. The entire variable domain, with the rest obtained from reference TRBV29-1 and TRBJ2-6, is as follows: SAVISQKPSRDICQRGTSLTIQCQVDSQVTMMFWYRQQPGQSLTLIATANQGSEATYESGFVIDKFPISRPNLTFSTLTVSNMSPEDSSIYLCRVLRSGANVLTFGAGSRLTVL.